Listed below are T cell receptor beta chains from one sample, sequenced in a study of response to subunit inactivated influenza vaccine. Via MiXCR, TCRdb re-called the RT-PCR reads, giving one row per CDR3 protein. Among about 650,000 distinct CDR3 sequences listed, more than 15% were seen once. The sequenced sample was PBMCs from blood, obtained 11 to 12 days after vaccination. All receptors derive from a man aged 50 to 59 who received an inactivated influenza vaccine. The CDR3 runs from the conserved cysteine through the conserved F or W. The D gene is left open where the match is weak. For some rows the clone size is stated as once, few or many, or as a class when expanded; others skip it.

J: TRBJ2-1; D: TRBD2; size: few; V: TRBV20-1; DNA: TGCAGTGGTTTCAGCGGGGGGGCGCATGAGCAGTTCTTC; CDR3: CSGFSGGAHEQFF
J: TRBJ2-1; D: NA; size: NA; V: TRBV29-1; DNA: TGCAGCGCTCAAGGGCGGGCGACTATGGGCGATGAGCAGTTCTTC; CDR3: CSAQGRATMGDEQFF
J: TRBJ2-1; D: NA; size: many; V: TRBV29-1; DNA: TGCAGCTCCAGTTCAAGGGGGTTCTACAATGAGCAGTTCTTC; CDR3: CSSSSRGFYNEQFF
J: TRBJ2-7; D: NA; size: few; V: TRBV6-5; DNA: TGTGCCAGCAGTTCATTAGGAAGCTCCTACGAGCAGTACTTC; CDR3: CASSSLGSSYEQYF
J: TRBJ2-3; D: NA; size: few; V: TRBV6-4; DNA: TGTGCCAGCAGTGCACGGTCCTCAGGGACCACAGATACGCAGTATTTT; CDR3: CASSARSSGTTDTQYF
J: TRBJ1-4; D: NA; size: few; V: TRBV4-3; DNA: TGCGCCAGCAGCCAAGTTTGGGGGATGGGTCGTGAAAAACTGTTTTTT; CDR3: CASSQVWGMGREKLFF
J: TRBJ2-2; D: NA; size: few; V: TRBV12-3/TRBV12-4; DNA: TGTGCCAGCACCCCTGCCGGACCGAACACCGGGGAGCTGTTTTTT; CDR3: CASTPAGPNTGELFF
J: TRBJ2-1; D: NA; size: NA; V: TRBV4-3; DNA: TGCGCCAGCAGCCAAGCCAGTTCCTACAATGAGCAGTTCTTC; CDR3: CASSQASSYNEQFF
J: TRBJ2-7; D: NA; size: many; V: TRBV30; DNA: TGTGCCTGGAGTGGTGGGAGCTACGTGCAGTACTTC; CDR3: CAWSGGSYVQYF
J: TRBJ2-5; D: NA; size: NA; V: TRBV4-1; DNA: TGCGCCAGCAGCCAAGTACGGGGAGAGACCCAGTACTTC; CDR3: CASSQVRGETQYF
J: TRBJ2-7; D: NA; size: few; V: TRBV12-3/TRBV12-4; DNA: TGTGCCAGCAGTTTCCCGGGCCTTTACGAGCAGTACTTC; CDR3: CASSFPGLYEQYF
J: TRBJ2-3; D: NA; size: few; V: TRBV5-6; DNA: TGTGCCAGCACCTGGGGGGATAGCACAGATACGCAGTATTTT; CDR3: CASTWGDSTDTQYF
J: TRBJ1-1; D: NA; size: few; V: TRBV6-5; DNA: TGTGCCAGCAGTTACTCGATAGGGGTTACTGAAGCTTTCTTT; CDR3: CASSYSIGVTEAFF
J: TRBJ2-5; D: NA; size: few; V: TRBV12-3/TRBV12-4; DNA: TGTGCCAGCAGTTACCAGGTTCCGGGGGAGACCCAGTACTTC; CDR3: CASSYQVPGETQYF
J: TRBJ2-3; D: TRBD1; size: NA; V: TRBV20-1; DNA: TGCAGTGCTAGAGATAGCGACAGGGGGACAGATACGCAGTATTTT; CDR3: CSARDSDRGTDTQYF
J: TRBJ2-3; D: NA; size: few; V: TRBV9; DNA: TGTGCCAGCAGCGTAGGGGCGACTGGGGATAATACGCAGTATTTT; CDR3: CASSVGATGDNTQYF
J: TRBJ2-1; D: NA; size: few; V: TRBV11-2; DNA: TGTGCCAGCAGCTTAGTGTGGACTACCTCTATGAATGAGCAGTTCTTC; CDR3: CASSLVWTTSMNEQFF
J: TRBJ2-3; D: NA; size: NA; V: TRBV11-2; DNA: TGTGCCAGCAGCTTTCGGCCCGCAGGAGATACGCAGTATTTT; CDR3: CASSFRPAGDTQYF
J: TRBJ2-1; D: TRBD2; size: few; V: TRBV5-1; DNA: TGCGCCAGCAGCTTGGGACTAGCTGACGGTGAGCAGTTCTTC; CDR3: CASSLGLADGEQFF
J: TRBJ2-3; D: NA; size: few; V: TRBV24-1; DNA: TGTGCCGCGCAGGGGGGGTACACAGATACGCAGTATTTT; CDR3: CAAQGGYTDTQYF
J: TRBJ1-1; D: NA; size: many; V: TRBV5-1; DNA: TGCGCCAGCAGCTTGGAGGGGGGAGCTTTCTTT; CDR3: CASSLEGGAFF
J: TRBJ2-6; D: NA; size: few; V: TRBV28; DNA: TGTGCCAACGCGGGCCGAACAAGCTCTGGGGCCAACGTCCTGACTTTC; CDR3: CANAGRTSSGANVLTF
J: TRBJ1-2; D: TRBD1; size: NA; V: TRBV9; DNA: TGTGCCAGCAGCGTAGCAGGGGGGAGTGGTTATGGCTACACCTTC; CDR3: CASSVAGGSGYGYTF
J: TRBJ2-7; D: NA; size: NA; V: TRBV13; DNA: TGTGCCAGCAGCTTAGGCCCACGGCCGGGACACCCCTACGAGCAGTACTTC; CDR3: CASSLGPRPGHPYEQYF
J: TRBJ2-6; D: NA; size: few; V: TRBV29-1; DNA: TGCAGCGCTTCAGAGAGCTCTGGGGCCAACGTCCTGACTTTC; CDR3: CSASESSGANVLTF
J: TRBJ2-2; D: TRBD1; size: NA; V: TRBV5-1; DNA: TGCGCCAGCAGCCAGAATAGGGGGCCCGGGGAGCTGTTTTTT; CDR3: CASSQNRGPGELFF
J: TRBJ2-1; D: TRBD2; size: NA; V: TRBV6-2/TRBV6-3; DNA: TGTGCCAGCAGTTACGAATACGGGGGGATCTCCTACAATGAGCAGTTCTTC; CDR3: CASSYEYGGISYNEQFF
J: TRBJ1-1; D: NA; size: many; V: TRBV20-1; DNA: TGCAGTGCTGAGCGCGCGCGGGAAGGCACTGAAGCTTTCTTT; CDR3: CSAERAREGTEAFF
J: TRBJ2-3; D: NA; size: few; V: TRBV7-2; DNA: TGTGCCAGCAGCTTTTACAGGACAGATACGCAGTATTTT; CDR3: CASSFYRTDTQYF
J: TRBJ2-7; D: TRBD2; size: NA; V: TRBV20-1; DNA: TGCAGTGCCAATAGCGGGAGAGGATACGAGCAGTACTTC; CDR3: CSANSGRGYEQYF
J: TRBJ2-6; D: TRBD1; size: NA; V: TRBV18; DNA: TGTGCCAGCTCATCTGAGACGGGATGGGCAGGGGGTTTTGGGGCCAACGTCCTGACTTTC; CDR3: CASSSETGWAGGFGANVLTF
J: TRBJ2-1; D: TRBD1; size: NA; V: TRBV20-1; DNA: TGCAGTGCCAAACCGACAGGGCTCGATGAGCAGTTCTTC; CDR3: CSAKPTGLDEQFF
J: TRBJ2-1; D: TRBD1; size: NA; V: TRBV6-1; DNA: TGTGCCAGCAGGTCGGGACAGGGGGCCAATGAGCAGTTCTTC; CDR3: CASRSGQGANEQFF
J: TRBJ2-3; D: NA; size: many; V: TRBV12-3/TRBV12-4; DNA: TGTGCCAGCAGTTGGGCTGGACCGGCTAGCACAGATACGCAGTATTTT; CDR3: CASSWAGPASTDTQYF
J: TRBJ2-3; D: NA; size: few; V: TRBV5-1; DNA: TGCGCCAGCAGCTTTGGTAGCGGCACAGATACGCAGTATTTT; CDR3: CASSFGSGTDTQYF
J: TRBJ2-5; D: TRBD2; size: NA; V: TRBV6-5; DNA: TGTGCCAGCAGCTACCGTCCTAGCGGGAGTGCTGAGACCCAGTACTTC; CDR3: CASSYRPSGSAETQYF
J: TRBJ2-3; D: TRBD1; size: few; V: TRBV7-2; DNA: TGTGCCAGCAGCTTAGTACAGGGGAATACGCAGTATTTT; CDR3: CASSLVQGNTQYF
J: TRBJ2-5; D: NA; size: few; V: TRBV3-1; DNA: TGTGCCAGCAGCCAAGGATTTGCGGGTCAAGAGACCCAGTACTTC; CDR3: CASSQGFAGQETQYF
J: TRBJ2-5; D: NA; size: few; V: TRBV7-8; DNA: TGTGCCAGCAGCTTCCGGCGAGAAGAGACCCAGTACTTC; CDR3: CASSFRREETQYF
J: TRBJ1-2; D: NA; size: few; V: TRBV4-3; DNA: TGCGCCAGCAGCCTGGGGGCCATTGGCTATGGCTACACCTTC; CDR3: CASSLGAIGYGYTF
J: TRBJ2-3; D: TRBD1; size: few; V: TRBV4-2; DNA: TGTGCCAGCAGCCAAGACGGGACAGACCAAAGCACAGATACGCAGTATTTT; CDR3: CASSQDGTDQSTDTQYF
J: TRBJ2-4; D: TRBD1; size: few; V: TRBV5-1; DNA: TGCGCCAGCAGCTTGGGGGACAGCGGAACCACCAACAATAACAAACGGGGAAACATTCAGTACTTC; CDR3: CASSLGDSGTTNNNKRGNIQYF
J: TRBJ2-3; D: TRBD2; size: few; V: TRBV9; DNA: TGTGCCAGCAGCGTAGATGGCGGGAGCCCAGATACGCAGTATTTT; CDR3: CASSVDGGSPDTQYF
J: TRBJ2-7; D: TRBD2; size: few; V: TRBV7-3; DNA: TGTGCCAGCAGCTCCGGGACTAGCGGGAGAAGAGTGGGTTACGAGCAGTACTTC; CDR3: CASSSGTSGRRVGYEQYF
J: TRBJ2-3; D: NA; size: NA; V: TRBV20-1; DNA: TGCAGTGCTAGAGATGGCTTCGGGGAAGCAGATACGCAGTATTTT; CDR3: CSARDGFGEADTQYF
J: TRBJ2-1; D: TRBD2; size: few; V: TRBV11-3; DNA: TGTGCCAGCAGCCTAGGGACTAGCGGGATCTACAATGAGCAGTTCTTC; CDR3: CASSLGTSGIYNEQFF
J: TRBJ1-5; D: NA; size: NA; V: TRBV3-1; DNA: TGTGCCAGCAGCTCTTCGCGGGGGGGCACTCAGCCCCAGCATTTT; CDR3: CASSSSRGGTQPQHF
J: TRBJ2-1; D: TRBD2; size: NA; V: TRBV27; DNA: TGTGCCAGCAGTGTGACTAGCGGGGCCGGGATGAATGAGCAGTTCTTC; CDR3: CASSVTSGAGMNEQFF
J: TRBJ2-1; D: TRBD1; size: few; V: TRBV4-2; DNA: TGTGCCAGCAGCCGGACGGGACAGGGAGGGGACAATGAGCAGTTCTTC; CDR3: CASSRTGQGGDNEQFF
J: TRBJ2-5; D: NA; size: NA; V: TRBV10-3; DNA: TGTGCCATCAGCAGACCACAAGAGGCCCAGTACTTC; CDR3: CAISRPQEAQYF
J: TRBJ2-7; D: NA; size: many; V: TRBV5-1; DNA: TGTGCCAGCAGTTTGGCGACTGACTACGAGCAGTACTTC; CDR3: CASSLATDYEQYF
J: TRBJ1-2; D: NA; size: few; V: TRBV4-3; DNA: TGCGCCAGCAGCCATGAGGCGTCAGTAGGAACCCGTTATGGCTACACCTTC; CDR3: CASSHEASVGTRYGYTF
J: TRBJ2-5; D: TRBD2; size: NA; V: TRBV5-1; DNA: TGCGCCAGCAGCTCCCGGGCCCCCGGGAGGAAGGAGACCCAGTACTTC; CDR3: CASSSRAPGRKETQYF
J: TRBJ2-7; D: NA; size: NA; V: TRBV12-3/TRBV12-4; DNA: TGTGCCAGCAGTTTACACAGGAGCTCCTACGAGCAGTACTTC; CDR3: CASSLHRSSYEQYF
J: TRBJ2-7; D: NA; size: many; V: TRBV6-6; DNA: TGTGCCAGCAGTCCCCGGGATGGCGAGCAGTACTTC; CDR3: CASSPRDGEQYF